Listed below are T cell receptor beta chains from one sample, sequenced in a study of OX40 agonist ivuxolimab in advanced cancers. Libraries were prepared by immunoSEQ multiplex PCR; TCRdb keeps only in-frame clonotypes and omits some of them. Here the sample spans approximately 91,000 clones, roughly 84% being singletons. Specimen: CD4+ or CD8+ T cells sorted from blood, collected in a trial of the OX40 agonist ivuxolimab. These receptor sequences come from an adult with an advanced solid tumor such as melanoma, head and neck, liver or kidney cancer. CDR3s include the opening cysteine and the closing phenylalanine or tryptophan. The size field is filled for only some rows; it gives once, few, many or a size class.

TRBV15	few	TRBJ2-1	CATSRGATDKHEQFF
TRBV28	.	TRBJ2-2	CASSLSFRGTGELFF
TRBV9	.	TRBJ1-6	CASSLAGQGNSPLHF
TRBV11-3	once	TRBJ2-3	CASQSDSTDTQYF
TRBV7-9	.	TRBJ2-3	CASSPKGDITDTQYF
TRBV2	once	TRBJ2-7	CASSVLAGAPGEQYF
TRBV15	.	TRBJ1-2	CATSIRTTGSGYTF
TRBV6-6	.	TRBJ1-5	CASRTGTANGQPQHF
TRBV10-3	.	TRBJ2-1	CAITPSRGGANNEQFF
TRBV11-1	.	TRBJ2-5	CASSSSGTSPQETQYF
TRBV9	.	TRBJ1-3	CASSVSLGRDSGNTIYF
TRBV19	few	TRBJ1-5	CASSIVPGEQPQHF
TRBV11-2	.	TRBJ2-1	CASSTGLAKFEQFF
TRBV7-2	.	TRBJ2-7	CASSLSYGAHEQYF
TRBV29-1	.	TRBJ1-5	CSVSTGLSQPQHF
TRBV28	once	TRBJ2-7	CASSLGDRDHEQYF
TRBV7-7	.	TRBJ2-2	CASRHTNTGELFF
TRBV10-3	.	TRBJ1-1	CAIRGTDIPGDTEAFF
TRBV12-5	.	TRBJ2-3	CASGKGGNADTQYF
TRBV10-2	.	TRBJ2-7	CASTKLDNYEQYF
TRBV7-9	.	TRBJ1-5	CASSPPGKDQPQHF
TRBV5-1	.	TRBJ2-7	CASSPPNRGAYEQYF
TRBV10-3	.	TRBJ2-1	CAISAMIAGGLYNEQFF
TRBV6-5	.	TRBJ1-1	CASSSGGTEAFF
TRBV5-4	.	TRBJ1-5	CASSLGGGFGQPQHF
TRBV7-9	.	TRBJ2-1	CASSIASASDEQFF
TRBV4-3	.	TRBJ1-1	CASSQGAYRGPEAFF
TRBV7-8	.	TRBJ1-4	CASSRTTNEKLFF
TRBV6-5	.	TRBJ1-2	CASSYSILNYGYTF
TRBV6-1	.	TRBJ2-4	CASSSSFIQYF
TRBV5-1	few	TRBJ1-2	CASSGSGAAYGYTF
TRBV25-1	.	TRBJ2-7	CASSEYEGAYEQYF
TRBV10-1	.	TRBJ2-3	CASSESTGLAAYF
TRBV27	.	TRBJ2-1	CASNPRGAYNEQFF
TRBV6-1	.	TRBJ1-3	CASSEYAEGLTGNTIYF
TRBV6-4	.	TRBJ1-1	CASSDGPAGTEAFF
TRBV19	few	TRBJ1-1	CATRQGNTEAFF
TRBV19	.	TRBJ2-7	CASSIELAGVLEQYF
TRBV11-2	.	TRBJ2-2	CASSSPGLAGTTGELFF
TRBV4-3	.	TRBJ2-2	CASSLDMTGGNTGELFF
TRBV5-1	once	TRBJ2-5	CASSLEGQTQYF
TRBV5-4	.	TRBJ1-2	CASSLDENYGYTF
TRBV7-2	.	TRBJ2-2	CASSFVGANTGELFF
TRBV7-9	few	TRBJ1-5	CASSSWGGTGEQPQHF
TRBV2	.	TRBJ2-2	CASSSTSGGTGELFF
TRBV5-6	.	TRBJ1-2	CASSLEGQGPLGYTF
TRBV4-3	.	TRBJ1-3	CASSQFMGPSGSGNTIYF
TRBV5-1	.	TRBJ2-5	CASSLQGETQYF
TRBV6-1	once	TRBJ2-7	CASSGGRQGDHYEQYF
TRBV7-2	few	TRBJ1-5	CASSPGTGGGQPQHF
TRBV10-3	.	TRBJ2-6	CAISESVPSGANVLTF
TRBV4-2	.	TRBJ2-6	CASSPGQGVVSGANVLTF
TRBV7-9	.	TRBJ1-2	CASSAGQGSYGYTF
TRBV15	once	TRBJ1-6	CATSSQGQYNSPLHF
TRBV5-6	.	TRBJ1-1	CASSFGPRGMDTEAFF
TRBV16	.	TRBJ2-3	CASSPLTGSTDTQYF
TRBV19	.	TRBJ2-3	CATRGDHTDTQYF
TRBV10-1	.	TRBJ1-6	CASSVNVYGGGSPLHF
TRBV19	.	TRBJ1-4	CASRTGIVTNEKLFF
TRBV25-1	.	TRBJ1-2	CASSESVRDGYTF